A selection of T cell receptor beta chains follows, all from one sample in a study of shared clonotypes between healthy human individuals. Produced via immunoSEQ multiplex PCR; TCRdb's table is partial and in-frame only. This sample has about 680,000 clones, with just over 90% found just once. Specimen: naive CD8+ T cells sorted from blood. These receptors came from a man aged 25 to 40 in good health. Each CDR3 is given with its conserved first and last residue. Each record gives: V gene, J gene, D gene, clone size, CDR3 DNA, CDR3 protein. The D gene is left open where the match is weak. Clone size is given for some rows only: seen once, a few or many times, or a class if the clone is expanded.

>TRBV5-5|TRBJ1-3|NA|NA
TGTGCCAGCAGCTTGGACAGGGCTGGAAACACCATATATTTT
CASSLDRAGNTIYF
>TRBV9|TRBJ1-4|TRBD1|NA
TGTGCCAGCAGTGCCGGGACAGGCGATGAAAAACTGTTTTTT
CASSAGTGDEKLFF
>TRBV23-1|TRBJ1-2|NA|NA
TGCGCCAGCAGTCCCCTCCTCGACTTCGATTATGGCTACACCTTC
CASSPLLDFDYGYTF
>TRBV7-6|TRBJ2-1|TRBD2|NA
TGTGCCAGCAGCTTAGGGTCTAGCGGGAGTGAGGAGCAGTTCTTC
CASSLGSSGSEEQFF
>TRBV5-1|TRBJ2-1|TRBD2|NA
TGCGCCAGCAGCCCGGCGACTAGCGGGAGGGCCATGAATGAGCAGTTCTTC
CASSPATSGRAMNEQFF
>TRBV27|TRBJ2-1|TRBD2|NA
TGTGCCAGCAGTTTAGGTTCTAGCGGGAGACAGTCCTACAATGAGCAGTTCTTC
CASSLGSSGRQSYNEQFF
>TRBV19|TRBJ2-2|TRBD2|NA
TGTGCCAGTAGTCTCACTAGCGTCACCGGGGAGCTGTTTTTT
CASSLTSVTGELFF
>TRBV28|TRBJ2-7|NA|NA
TGTGCCAGCAGTTTGATAAATCCCACCCACGAGCAGTACTTC
CASSLINPTHEQYF
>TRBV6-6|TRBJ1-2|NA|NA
TGTGCCAGCAAGAATCCCTATGGCTACACCTTC
CASKNPYGYTF
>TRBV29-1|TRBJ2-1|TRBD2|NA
TGCAGCGTTGAAGATCATTTTTTGTCTAGCGGGCCGTCCTACAATGAGCAGTTCTTC
CSVEDHFLSSGPSYNEQFF
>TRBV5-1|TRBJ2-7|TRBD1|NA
TGCGCCAGCAGCTTGGCCGGGACAGCCTACGAGCAGTACTTC
CASSLAGTAYEQYF
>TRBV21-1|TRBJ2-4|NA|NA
TGTGCCAGCAGCAAAGTGCGGGGAGACCCCCTAGCCAAAAACATTCAGTACTTC
CASSKVRGDPLAKNIQYF
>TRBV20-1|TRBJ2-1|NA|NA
TGCAGTGCTAGAGCTGGATTTGAGCAGTTCTTC
CSARAGFEQFF
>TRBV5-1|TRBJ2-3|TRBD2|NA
TGCGCCAGCAGCCCCGGGGTAGCGGGAGTTTCAGATACGCAGTATTTT
CASSPGVAGVSDTQYF
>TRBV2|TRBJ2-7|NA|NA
TGTGCCAGCAGGACTGGACGGTCCGGTTGGTACGAGCAGTACTTC
CASRTGRSGWYEQYF
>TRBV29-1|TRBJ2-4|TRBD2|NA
TGCAGCGTTGAGGCGGGAGGGCTCGTTCAGTACTTC
CSVEAGGLVQYF
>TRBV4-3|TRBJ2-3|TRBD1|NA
TGCGCCAGCAGCCAAGGGATGAGGGACAGGGTCACAGATACGCAGTATTTT
CASSQGMRDRVTDTQYF
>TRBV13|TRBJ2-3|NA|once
TGTGCCAGCAGCTCGACGGGGGCCCTGACTAGCACAGATACGCAGTATTTT
CASSSTGALTSTDTQYF
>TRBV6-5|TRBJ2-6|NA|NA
TGTGCCAGCAGTTACCCTGGGGCCAACGTCCTGACTTTC
CASSYPGANVLTF
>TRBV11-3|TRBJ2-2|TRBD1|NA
TGTGCCAGCAGCCTCACCCGGGACAGGGCTGACGGGGAGCTGTTTTTT
CASSLTRDRADGELFF
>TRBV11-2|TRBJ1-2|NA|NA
TGTGCCAGCAGCTTAGAAGGGCGGATGAGCTATGGCTACACCTTC
CASSLEGRMSYGYTF
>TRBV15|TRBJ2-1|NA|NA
TGTGCCACCAGCAGAGACCCAACAGGTTACTCCAATGAGCAGTTCTTC
CATSRDPTGYSNEQFF
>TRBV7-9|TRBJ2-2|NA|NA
TGTGCCAGCAGCTTAGTCCTCTCTGAAAACACCGGGGAGCTGTTTTTT
CASSLVLSENTGELFF
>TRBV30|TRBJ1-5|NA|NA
TGTGCCTGGAGTCCCGACAGTGGGGGTAATCAGCCCCAGCATTTT
CAWSPDSGGNQPQHF
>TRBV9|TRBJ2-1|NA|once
TGTGCCAGCAGCGTAGCTCGGGGGAGACCAGGGGGTTACAATGAGCAGTTCTTC
CASSVARGRPGGYNEQFF
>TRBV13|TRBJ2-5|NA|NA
TGTGCCAGCAGCCCTAGGAGCCTAAAAGAGACCCAGTACTTC
CASSPRSLKETQYF
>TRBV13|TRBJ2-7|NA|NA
TGTGCCAGCCAAAAGGGGGGCCACGAGCAGTACTTC
CASQKGGHEQYF
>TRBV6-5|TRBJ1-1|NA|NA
TGTGCCAGCAGTTACTCGCGGGGCCCGAACACTGAAGCTTTCTTT
CASSYSRGPNTEAFF